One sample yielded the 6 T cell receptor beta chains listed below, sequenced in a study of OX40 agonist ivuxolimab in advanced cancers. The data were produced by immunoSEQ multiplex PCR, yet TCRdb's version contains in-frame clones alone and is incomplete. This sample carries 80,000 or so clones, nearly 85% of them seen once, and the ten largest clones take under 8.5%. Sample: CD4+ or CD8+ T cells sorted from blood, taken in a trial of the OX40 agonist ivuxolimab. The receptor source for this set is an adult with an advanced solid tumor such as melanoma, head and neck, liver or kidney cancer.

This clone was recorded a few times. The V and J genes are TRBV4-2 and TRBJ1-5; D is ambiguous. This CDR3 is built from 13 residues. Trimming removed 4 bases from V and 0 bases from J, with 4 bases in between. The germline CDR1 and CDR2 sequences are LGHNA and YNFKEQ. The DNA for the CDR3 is TGTGCCAGCAGCCTAGCTAGCAATCAGCCCCAGCATTTT. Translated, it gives CASSLASNQPQHF.

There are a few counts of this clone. The DNA for the CDR3 is TGTGCCAGCAGCTTAGTCCCTCACACCGGGGAGCTGTTTTTT. Amino acid sequence: CASSLVPHTGELFF. This rearrangement joins TRBV11-3 to TRBJ2-2; no clear D. Trimming removed 1 base at V and 3 bases at J, with 6 bases between. Germline assignment: CDR1 SGHNT and CDR2 YENEEA. The CDR3 is made up of 14 amino acids.

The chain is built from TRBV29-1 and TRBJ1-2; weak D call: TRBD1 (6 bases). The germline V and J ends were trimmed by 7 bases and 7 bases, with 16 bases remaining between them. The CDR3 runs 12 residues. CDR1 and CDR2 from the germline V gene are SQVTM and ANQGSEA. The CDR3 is CSGGREDSGYTF. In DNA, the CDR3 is TGCAGCGGCGGCAGGGAGGACAGTGGCTACACCTTC.

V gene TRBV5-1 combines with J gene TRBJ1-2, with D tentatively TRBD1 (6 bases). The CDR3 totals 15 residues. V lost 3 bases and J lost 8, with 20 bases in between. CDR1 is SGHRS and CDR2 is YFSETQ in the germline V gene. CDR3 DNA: TGCGCCAGCAGCTCGACCGAATCAGGGGCTTTAGGCTACACCTTC. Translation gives CASSSTESGALGYTF.

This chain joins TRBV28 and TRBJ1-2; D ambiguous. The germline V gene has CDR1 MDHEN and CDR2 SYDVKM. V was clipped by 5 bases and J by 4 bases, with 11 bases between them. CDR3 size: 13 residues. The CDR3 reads CASSPGKIYGYTF. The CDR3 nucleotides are TGTGCCAGCAGTCCGGGGAAAATCTATGGCTACACCTTC.

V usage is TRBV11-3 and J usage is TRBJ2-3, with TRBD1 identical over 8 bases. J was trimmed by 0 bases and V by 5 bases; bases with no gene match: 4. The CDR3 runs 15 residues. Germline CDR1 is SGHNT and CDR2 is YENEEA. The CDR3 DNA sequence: TGTGCCAGCAGCCAGGGGACAGGTAGCACAGATACGCAGTATTTT. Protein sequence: CASSQGTGSTDTQYF. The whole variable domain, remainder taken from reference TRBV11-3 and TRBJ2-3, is EAGVVQSPRYKIIEKKQPVAFWCNPISGHNTLYWYLQNLGQGPELLIRYENEEAVDDSQLPKDRFSAERLKGVDSTLKIQPAELGDSAVYLCASSQGTGSTDTQYFGPGTRLTVL.